The 11 T cell receptor beta chains listed next were all sequenced from one sample in a study of CD39 and CD103 CD8 tumor-infiltrating T cells. The method was immunoSEQ multiplex PCR; TCRdb's version includes in-frame clones alone and lacks a portion of them. The sample consists of over 15,000 clones, about 89% of them appearing once. The specimen sequenced was CD8+ T cells sorted from blood. As for subset: total memory CD8 T cells (CD45RA-CCR7+/-) from blood or uninvolved lymph node. The receptors here all came from a human donor with head and neck squamous cell carcinoma.

The chain has TRBV18 and TRBJ2-7; the D gene is possibly TRBD1 (5 bases). Germline CDR1 and CDR2: KGHSH and LQKENI. The CDR3 loop spans 14 amino acids. V was pared by 3 bases and J by 3 bases, with 12 bases between. This CDR3 reads CASSPPTAYYEQYF. CDR3 nucleotides: TGTGCCAGCTCACCCCCGACAGCGTACTACGAGCAGTACTTC.

The rearrangement links TRBV27 to TRBJ1-3; tentatively, D is TRBD1 (6 bases). The CDR3 is made up of 15 amino acids. Trimming removed 6 bases from V and 3 bases from J, with 15 bases in between. Per the germline V gene, CDR1 is MNHEY and CDR2 is SMNVEV (reference sequence). CDR3 DNA sequence: TGTGCCAGCAGCATAGGGGGGCTTAGTGGAAACACCATATATTTT. This codes for CASSIGGLSGNTIYF.

CDR3 sequence: CASSVGPEGNEQFF. CDR3 DNA sequence: TGTGCCAGCAGCGTCGGCCCCGAAGGCAATGAGCAGTTCTTC. The J gene is TRBJ2-1, the V gene TRBV11-3; unclear D gene. Germline V lookup: CDR1 SGHNT, CDR2 YENEEA. V was clipped by 5 bases and J by 6 bases, with 14 bases between them. This CDR3 has 14 residues.

The chain recombines TRBV10-1 with TRBJ1-2; D remains unclear. Germline V CDR1 and CDR2: WNHNN, SYGVQD (reference sequence). V was clipped by 6 bases and J by 8 bases, with 19 bases between them. This CDR3 contains 14 residues. The CDR3 DNA reads as TGCGCCAGCAGGAATCGACTCTCCAGAGGCGGCTACACCTTC. It translates to CASRNRLSRGGYTF.

The gene calls are TRBV27 and TRBJ1-2; no clear D. V dropped 2 bases and J dropped 2 bases, with 9 bases sitting between them. Germline values: CDR1 MNHEY, CDR2 SMNVEV (reference sequence). CDR3 length: 14 amino acids. Here the CDR3 DNA reads TGTGCCAGCAGTTTAAGGAGTCAGAACTATGGCTACACCTTC. It is translated as CASSLRSQNYGYTF.

This chain uses TRBV4-2 with TRBJ2-3, with 11 positions matching TRBD2. V lost 0 bases, J lost 4 bases, and 3 bases stayed unmatched. This CDR3 is 16 amino acids long. In germline, CDR1 is LGHNA, CDR2 YNFKEQ. CDR3 loop: CASSQDLAGGSDTQYF. CDR3 DNA sequence: TGTGCCAGCAGCCAAGATCTAGCGGGGGGCTCAGATACGCAGTATTTT.

J is TRBJ1-2 and V is TRBV6-4, with no clear D. Between the trimmed V and J ends, which lost 6 bases and 6 bases, there was a span of 8 bases. Germline values: CDR1 MRHNA, CDR2 SNTAGT. This CDR3 has 11 amino acids. The CDR3 region is CASSRRDGYTF. CDR3 nucleotides: TGTGCCAGCAGCCGACGGGATGGCTACACCTTC.

The V gene is TRBV5-1, the J gene TRBJ2-1; possibly TRBD2 for D (5 bases). Germline CDR1 SGHRS, CDR2 YFSETQ. Trimming stripped 3 bases from V and 7 bases from J, with 17 bases between. The length of the CDR3 is 15 residues. CDR3 nucleotide sequence: TGCGCCAGCAGCTCGGACTCGTTCGCCTTTAATGAGCAGTTCTTC. This sequence encodes CASSSDSFAFNEQFF.

The J gene is TRBJ2-7, the V gene TRBV5-1; no clear D. The V end lost 1 base, the J end lost 3 bases, and 8 bases lay between the germline ends. The length of the CDR3 is 13 residues. The germline CDR1 and CDR2 sequences are SGHRS and YFSETQ. The CDR3 bases are TGCGCCAGCAGCTTGTCAGAGGACTACGAGCAGTACTTC. This codes for CASSLSEDYEQYF.

The chain couples TRBV7-2 to TRBJ2-1; 10 nucleotides align to TRBD2. This CDR3 comprises 14 residues. CDR1 and CDR2 from the germline V gene are SGHTA and FQGNSA. J was trimmed by 12 bases and V by 5 bases; bases with no gene match: 10. CDR3 DNA: TGTGCCAGCAGCCCCTCCCTAGCGGGGGTTGGGCAGTTCTTC. This sequence encodes CASSPSLAGVGQFF.

This rearrangement joins TRBV4-1 to TRBJ2-7, with 9 bases lining up with TRBD1. V gave up 1 base and J gave up 2 bases; unmatched junction bases: 6. Germline V gene data show CDR1 as MGHRA and CDR2 as YSYEKL. The CDR3 runs 16 residues. For the CDR3, the DNA is TGCGCCAGCAGCCAAGTACCCGGGACAGGGACCTACGAGCAGTACTTC. This encodes CASSQVPGTGTYEQYF.